This T cell receptor beta chain originates from a study of cytomegalovirus exposure and HLA in healthy donors. Study findings and constraints: In a later analysis, a genetic analysis reported fewer productive-TCR N-insertions in an Asian-associated ancestry cluster than the cohort average. In vitro checks showed that a few CMV-associated chains really do target CMV antigens. TCR beta chains numbering approximately 150 were designated cytomegalovirus-associated. In a later analysis, at a false discovery rate of 0.05, about 16,000 TCR beta sequences matched HLA alleles.

Trimming shortened V by 0 bases and J by 0 bases, and 12 bases separated the two germline ends. CDR3 length equals 17 residues. From germline, CDR1 is SGDLS and CDR2 YYNGEE. This clone has more than one count but fewer than ten. Its antigen is unknown. Researchers ran the PCR with 60 Vbeta and 13 Jbeta primers. The table came from immunoSEQ multiplex PCR; TCRdb's copy has only in-frame clones and leaves some out. The data contain some 150,000 clones, roughly 79% of them seen just once; the ten biggest clones take up around 6.7%. The receptor was isolated from a woman aged 40 to 50 in good health and CMV-seropositive. This sequence joins TRBV9 and TRBJ2-2, with D perhaps TRBD2 (6 bases). Sequencing used PBMCs. CDR3 nucleotide sequence: TGTGCCAGCAGCGTAGGACGCGGGGCGGCGAACACCGGGGAGCTGTTTTTT. It translates to CASSVGRGAANTGELFF.